The 2 T cell receptor beta chains given below trace back to one sample, sequenced in a study of T cell responses to AZD1222 COVID-19 vaccine. The data were produced by immunoSEQ multiplex PCR, yet TCRdb's version contains in-frame clones alone and is incomplete. The sample carries about 190,000 clones, 85% to 95% recorded once. Sequencing used peripheral blood, obtained on day 0 of AZD1222 vaccination. The receptors here all came from an adult in good health.

V gene TRBV28 combines with J gene TRBJ1-1; D is unresolved. In germline, CDR1 is MDHEN, CDR2 SYDVKM. The CDR3 totals 14 residues. The V and J ends lost 4 bases and 0 bases respectively, with 9 bases between them. Here the CDR3 DNA reads TGTGCCAGCAGTTCAGGCCCCTTGAACACTGAAGCTTTCTTT. Translation gives CASSSGPLNTEAFF.

The chain joins TRBV10-1 to TRBJ2-1, with a tentative D call TRBD2 (5 bases). V was shortened by 3 bases and J by 0 bases, with 12 bases between the two germline ends. The CDR3 is 16 residues long. Looked up from germline, CDR1 is WNHNN and CDR2 is SYGVQD (reference sequence). In nucleotides, the CDR3 is TGCGCCAGCAGTGAAGTGGGAGTCGGCTCCTACAATGAGCAGTTCTTC. Translating it yields CASSEVGVGSYNEQFF.